This paragraph reports one T cell receptor beta chain. Its matching antigen is unknown. Sequencing used immunoSEQ multiplex PCR; TCRdb keeps in-frame clones, though not all of them. The sample holds under 100,000 clones, approximately 85% seen once. The source of the sample is a study of OX40 agonist ivuxolimab in advanced cancers. Study in general: Mean age approximately 59 years, range roughly 23 to 79; nearly 85% male. Partial responses, seen in three patients, involved one hepatocellular carcinoma and two cutaneous melanomas. General study results and limits: CD4+ and CD8+ T cells in blood underwent clonal expansion by week 6 at 0.1 to 3.0 mg/kg.

Blood sampling took place at baseline, cycle 4 day 1, and cycle 7 day 1. Specimen: CD4+ or CD8+ T cells sorted from blood, collected in a trial of the OX40 agonist ivuxolimab. The receptor was derived from an adult with an advanced solid tumor such as melanoma, head and neck, liver or kidney cancer.

CDR3 residues: CASSLVKRWGTEAFF. CDR3 sequence (DNA): TGTGCCAGCAGCTTAGTGAAAAGGTGGGGCACTGAAGCTTTCTTT. This chain connects TRBV7-8 to TRBJ1-1; D not certain. Trimming shortened V by 1 base and J by 4 bases, and 13 bases separated the two germline ends. This CDR3 spans 15 amino acids. Germline-derived CDR1 and CDR2 are SGHVS and FQNEAQ. Together with reference TRBV7-8 and TRBJ1-1, the CDR3 gives the full variable domain: GAGVSQSPRYKVAKRGQDVALRCDPISGHVSLFWYQQALGQGPEFLTYFQNEAQLDKSGLPSDRFFAERPEGSVSTLKIQRTQQEDSAVYLCASSLVKRWGTEAFFGQGTRLTVV.